One and the same sample provided the 4 T cell receptor beta chains below, sequenced in a study of T cell clusters in autoimmune cytopenias. TRB amplification used approximately 250 ng of peripheral blood genomic DNA. TRB rearrangements were amplified by touch-down multiplex PCR with mixed TRB-A/B primers. TCRdb re-analyzed the multiplex PCR reads; it lists each CDR3 protein once, without DNA. This sample contains under 8,500 distinct CDR3 sequences. The sample was also reused in another study, on T cell repertoires in aging, cancer and after chemotherapy.

The specimen sequenced was peripheral blood. The receptors were sampled from a human donor in good health.

This clonotype is deemed medium-sized by its frequency. The J gene is TRBJ2-7, the V gene TRBV19; lacking DNA, the TRBD1 call made by TCRdb goes unchecked. Germline CDR1 and CDR2: LNHDA and SQIVND (reference sequence). The CDR3 length is 14 residues. The CDR3 reads CASSKQGNSYEQYF.

The chain carries TRBV6-2 or TRBV6-3 and TRBJ2-4; the D call of TRBD1 rests on TCRdb alone, since no DNA is present to check it. The CDR3 extends over 16 amino acids. Per the germline V gene, CDR1 is MNHEY and CDR2 is SVGEGT. CDR3 protein: CASSRGGALAKNIQYF.

The genes are TRBV5-1 and TRBJ2-1; without DNA, the TCRdb call of TRBD2 cannot be checked. This CDR3 contains 16 residues. The germline CDR1 and CDR2 sequences are SGHRS and YFSETQ. CDR3 in amino acids: CASSLDSGGAYNEQFF.

This chain joins TRBV27 and TRBJ2-7; the TCRdb D gene call, TRBD1, has no DNA to confirm it. The CDR3 loop spans 15 amino acids. Looked up from germline, CDR1 is MNHEY and CDR2 is SMNVEV (reference sequence). Here the CDR3 reads CASSSRTGGVYEQYF.